This T cell receptor beta chain was recovered during a study of blood T cell repertoires in COVID-19. The germline V gene has CDR1 SGHKS and CDR2 YYEKEE (reference sequence). CDR3 size: 18 residues. V lost 6 bases and J lost 6, with 28 bases in between. Ages ranged from about 18 to 89 years, with residence in fewer than 25 US areas. Before they entered the study, exposed participants had met a COVID-19 case within 2 weeks. Authors' methods: Reference gene primer amplification in the assay estimated nucleated cell counts. Repertoires were generated with immunoSEQ multiplex PCR, while TCRdb's copy carries only in-frame clones and drops some. Clonal size and the V and J genes are those of that table, whereas D and trimming came from the DNA. The sample contains about 370,000 clones, just over 90% of which appear only once.

This chain connects TRBV5-5 to TRBJ2-1; D is perhaps TRBD2 (6 bases). The source of this sequence is a woman in her thirties or forties who had been exposed to COVID-19. Sequenced sample: PBMCs or T cells enriched from blood (not recorded which). CDR3 protein: CASTSQGLRSHTSNEQFF. In nucleotides, the CDR3 is TGTGCCAGCACCTCTCAGGGACTTCGCTCGCACACTTCCAATGAGCAGTTCTTC.